The next 18 T cell receptor beta chains were all read from a single sample in a study of CD8 T cells in ankylosing spondylitis. MiXCR was run by TCRdb on the 5' RACE reads, yielding one entry per CDR3 protein. This table has almost 250,000 distinct CDR3 sequences, roughly a third appearing once. Material for sequencing was blood, either unsorted or a sorted T cell fraction (not recorded which). The receptor set was obtained from a male donor with ankylosing spondylitis or in good health (not recorded which).

This clonotype was seen a handful of times. The chain has TRBV20-1 and TRBJ2-3; 12 nucleotides line up with TRBD2. Germline loops: CDR1 DFQATT, CDR2 SNEGSKA (reference sequence). The CDR3 has 16 amino acids. V lost 2 bases, J lost 4 bases, and 7 bases stayed unmatched. CDR3 residues: CSARSATSGGADTQYF. Written as DNA, the CDR3 is TGCAGTGCTAGAAGCGCGACTAGCGGGGGTGCAGATACGCAGTATTTT.

The chain recombines TRBV5-1 with TRBJ2-1; possibly TRBD2 for D (7 bases). CDR3 size: 15 residues. Germline-derived CDR1 and CDR2 are SGHRS and YFSETQ. V was cut by 5 bases and J by 2 bases, with 14 bases left in between. The CDR3 coding sequence is TGCGCCAGCAGGCGAGGGGGGGAAACCTACAATGAGCAGTTCTTC. Its translation is CASRRGGETYNEQFF.

This clonotype was counted only a few times. The J gene is TRBJ2-3, the V gene TRBV12-3 or TRBV12-4; 7 bases map to TRBD1. Trimming cost V 5 bases and J 5 bases; bases outside gene matches: 7. The CDR3 runs to 14 residues. Here the CDR3 reads CASSQTGPKDTQYF. CDR3 coding DNA: TGTGCCAGCAGTCAGACAGGGCCGAAAGATACGCAGTATTTT.

This clonotype was counted ten times or more. The chain is built from TRBV20-1 and TRBJ2-1; no clear D. Per germline, CDR1 DFQATT and CDR2 SNEGSKA (reference sequence). The CDR3 sequence is 13 residues long. Trimming took 1 base from V and 4 from J, leaving 8 bases between them. Here the CDR3 reads CSARVTDYNEQFF. The CDR3 region has the DNA TGCAGTGCTAGAGTAACGGATTACAATGAGCAGTTCTTC.

The J gene is TRBJ2-1, the V gene TRBV5-1, with D perhaps matching TRBD1 (6 bases). From germline, CDR1 is SGHRS and CDR2 YFSETQ. V dropped 0 bases and J dropped 9 bases, with 19 bases sitting between them. This CDR3 has 16 residues. The chain's CDR3 is CASSLDRAPLGGEQFF. CDR3 DNA: TGCGCCAGCAGCTTGGACCGGGCCCCACTAGGGGGTGAGCAGTTCTTC.

Ten or more counts support this clonotype. This chain links TRBV7-2 with TRBJ1-1; 8 bases match TRBD1. The length of the CDR3 is 14 residues. The germline CDR1 and CDR2 sequences are SGHTA and FQGNSA. V trimming: 4 bases; J trimming: 6 bases; junction bases outside the gene matches: 7. The DNA of the CDR3 is TGTGCCAGCAGCTCGGACAGGGCTCGGCCTGAAGCTTTCTTT. Protein: CASSSDRARPEAFF.

This clonotype came up a few times. The CDR3 DNA reads TGTGCCAGCAGCCCACGGGACAGGGGTTACGAGCAGTACTTC. Its translation: CASSPRDRGYEQYF. The V and J genes are TRBV5-6 and TRBJ2-7; 10 nucleotides match TRBD1. CDR3 length: 14 amino acids. The V segment lost 4 bases and the J segment 4 bases; nucleotides outside the gene matches: 5. The V gene's germline CDR1 is SGHDT and CDR2 YYEEEE.

The V call is TRBV29-1, the J call TRBJ2-6, with D possibly TRBD1 on 5 matching bases. Germline V CDR1 and CDR2: SQVTM, ANQGSEA. V dropped 0 bases and J dropped 0 bases, with 12 bases sitting between them. The CDR3 consists of 17 residues. The CDR3 DNA is TGCAGCGTTGAAGACCAACACGACAGCTCTGGGGCCAACGTCCTGACTTTC. It codes for CSVEDQHDSSGANVLTF.

J is TRBJ1-4 and V is TRBV4-2; TRBD1 is a possible D gene (5 bases). With 0 bases removed from V and 10 bases from J, the gap between germline ends came to 18 bases. From germline, CDR1 is LGHNA and CDR2 YNFKEQ. The CDR3 consists of 16 residues. For the CDR3, the DNA is TGTGCCAGCAGCCAAGAGTACCCGGGACCGCCCGGAAAACTGTTTTTT. It encodes CASSQEYPGPPGKLFF.

This clonotype appeared a few times. This chain uses TRBV5-6 with TRBJ1-4, with D maybe TRBD1 (6 bases). The CDR3 runs 16 residues. Germline CDR1 SGHDT, CDR2 YYEEEE. V lost 2 bases, J lost 4 bases, and 15 bases lay in between. This CDR3 reads CASSFAGALGNEKLFF. The CDR3 DNA follows: TGTGCCAGCAGCTTCGCGGGGGCGCTTGGTAATGAAAAACTGTTTTTT.

The gene calls are TRBV29-1 and TRBJ2-7; 8 bases are shared with TRBD2. Trimming at V came to 4 bases and at J to 5 bases, leaving 13 bases not matched to a gene. The CDR3 spans 15 residues. From germline, CDR1 is SQVTM and CDR2 ANQGSEA. CDR3 bases: TGCAGCGTTGTGTCGGGGACTAGAGGGGTGGACGAGCAGTACTTC. Encoded protein: CSVVSGTRGVDEQYF.

CDR3 coding DNA: TGTGCCAGCAGGCCTCCTAGCGGGGGGAGCACAGATACGCAGTATTTT. Translated: CASRPPSGGSTDTQYF. The V call is TRBV5-6, the J call TRBJ2-3; TRBD2 matches 11 bases. V trimming: 5 bases; J trimming: 0 bases; junction bases outside the gene matches: 5. The CDR3 has 16 amino acids. Germline CDR1 SGHDT, CDR2 YYEEEE.

The genes are TRBV7-6 and TRBJ1-5; TRBD1 aligns across 12 bases. The germline V gene encodes CDR1 SGHVS and CDR2 FNYEAQ. The junction had 6 bases not matched to a gene; V was cut back by 5 bases and J by 1 base. This CDR3 comprises 17 residues. The CDR3 DNA follows: TGTGCCAGCAGCCCCGGGACAGGGGGCGCGAGCAATCAGCCCCAGCATTTT. Protein sequence: CASSPGTGGASNQPQHF.

This clonotype was seen a handful of times. V gene TRBV29-1 combines with J gene TRBJ2-1; 7 bases match TRBD2. CDR3 length equals 14 residues. Germline CDR1 SQVTM, CDR2 ANQGSEA. J gave up 0 bases and V 6 bases, and 5 bases lay outside the gene matches. The CDR3 DNA reads as TGCAGCGTGGGGGGGACCGTCTCCTACAATGAGCAGTTCTTC. Its protein product is CSVGGTVSYNEQFF.

This clonotype has just a few counts. The chain links TRBV7-8 to TRBJ1-6, with D perhaps TRBD1 (5 bases). The ends were cut back, 1 base at V and 5 bases at J, with 9 bases in the middle. Looked up from germline, CDR1 is SGHVS and CDR2 is FQNEAQ. The CDR3 length is 15 residues. CDR3 coding DNA: TGTGCCAGCAGCTTAGGACAGTTTAATAATTCACCCCTCCACTTT. Protein: CASSLGQFNNSPLHF.

The chain recombines TRBV12-3 or TRBV12-4 with TRBJ2-1; no clear D gene. CDR3 size: 14 residues. V dropped 3 bases and J dropped 8 bases, with 14 bases sitting between them. CDR3 sequence (DNA): TGTGCCAGCAGTTTCCTGACATCCGGCGATGAGCAGTTCTTC. The encoded protein is CASSFLTSGDEQFF.

This clonotype was counted a few times. The chain uses TRBV10-3 and TRBJ1-2, with D perhaps matching TRBD1 (5 bases). In germline, CDR1 is ENHRY, CDR2 SYGVKD. Between the trimmed V and J ends, which lost 5 bases and 3 bases, there was a span of 10 bases. There are 13 residues in the CDR3. CDR3 DNA sequence: TGTGCCATCAGTAGGGACGAGGACTATGGCTACACCTTC. This encodes CAISRDEDYGYTF.

The sample holds a few counts of this clonotype. The gene calls are TRBV12-3 or TRBV12-4 and TRBJ2-5; 7 positions agree with TRBD1. This CDR3 is 13 amino acids long. V shed 5 bases and J 1 base; nucleotides not matched to a gene: 1. CDR3 loop: CASSRQGQETQYF. CDR3 nucleotide sequence: TGTGCCAGCAGTCGACAGGGCCAAGAGACCCAGTACTTC.